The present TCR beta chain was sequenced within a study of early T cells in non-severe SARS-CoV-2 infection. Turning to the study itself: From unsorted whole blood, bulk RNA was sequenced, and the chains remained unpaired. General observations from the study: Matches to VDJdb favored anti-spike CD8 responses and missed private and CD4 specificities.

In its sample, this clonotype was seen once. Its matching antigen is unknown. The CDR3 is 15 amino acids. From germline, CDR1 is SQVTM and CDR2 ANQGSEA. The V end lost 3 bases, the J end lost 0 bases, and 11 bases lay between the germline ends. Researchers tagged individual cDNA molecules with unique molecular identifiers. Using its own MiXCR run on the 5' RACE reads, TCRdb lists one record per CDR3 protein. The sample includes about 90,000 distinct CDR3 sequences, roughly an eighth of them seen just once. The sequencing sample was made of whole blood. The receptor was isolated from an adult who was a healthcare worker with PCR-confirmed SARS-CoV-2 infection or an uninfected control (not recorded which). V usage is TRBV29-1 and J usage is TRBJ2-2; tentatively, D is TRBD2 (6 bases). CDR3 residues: CSVEEGGSNTGELFF. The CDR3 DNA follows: TGCAGCGTTGAGGAGGGAGGTTCGAACACCGGGGAGCTGTTTTTT.